This paragraph reports one T cell receptor (beta chain). Antigen unknown. Germline assignment: CDR1 MNHEY and CDR2 SVGEGT. This CDR3 is 17 amino acids long. Trimming took 3 bases from V and 2 from J, leaving 14 bases between them. Clones were read by immunoSEQ multiplex PCR, and TCRdb kept only the in-frame ones, dropping some. The sample records around 150,000 clones, 90% to 95% being singletons. This specimen comes from a study of T cell responses to AZD1222 COVID-19 vaccine. Study-wide points: Repertoires in all cases were sampled only once the peak T cell response had passed. Only 5 or 6 people who got AZD1222 tested seropositive at baseline. An increase in Spike-specific TCR breadth and depth was observed after two AZD1222 doses.

This clonotype originated in an adult in good health. The chain recombines TRBV6-2 or TRBV6-3 with TRBJ2-6; TRBD2 is a possible D gene (6 bases). The sequenced sample was peripheral blood, obtained on day 0 of AZD1222 vaccination. In nucleotides, the CDR3 is TGTGCCAGCAGTTATACTAGCAGAGATACTGGGGCCAACGTCCTGACTTTC. Residues: CASSYTSRDTGANVLTF.